This TCR beta chain was sequenced in a study of blood T cell repertoires in COVID-19. About the research overall: Samples of COVID-19 (acute and convalescent) were obtained from the United States, Italy and Spain. PBMCs, B-cell-depleted T cells, or T cells were the source of the cDNA or gDNA that made up the material.

As originally analysed: Researchers report that nucleated cell counts were estimated from reference gene primer amplification. Sequencing was performed with immunoSEQ multiplex PCR; in TCRdb, only in-frame clones are kept and a portion is missing. That table supplies the V and J calls and clone size; D and trimming were determined from the DNA. The profile shows approximately 240,000 clones, about 83% of them singletons. CDR1 is SGHRS, CDR2 YFSETQ, per germline. The V and J ends lost 6 bases and 0 bases respectively, with 9 bases between them. The CDR3 extends over 13 amino acids. This TCR derives from a human donor in a cohort sampled during active COVID-19. Specimen: peripheral blood. The V gene is TRBV5-1, the J gene TRBJ1-2; D gene uncertain. In DNA, the CDR3 is TGCGCCAGCACCGAAGGAGCTAACTATGGCTACACCTTC. Its translation: CASTEGANYGYTF.